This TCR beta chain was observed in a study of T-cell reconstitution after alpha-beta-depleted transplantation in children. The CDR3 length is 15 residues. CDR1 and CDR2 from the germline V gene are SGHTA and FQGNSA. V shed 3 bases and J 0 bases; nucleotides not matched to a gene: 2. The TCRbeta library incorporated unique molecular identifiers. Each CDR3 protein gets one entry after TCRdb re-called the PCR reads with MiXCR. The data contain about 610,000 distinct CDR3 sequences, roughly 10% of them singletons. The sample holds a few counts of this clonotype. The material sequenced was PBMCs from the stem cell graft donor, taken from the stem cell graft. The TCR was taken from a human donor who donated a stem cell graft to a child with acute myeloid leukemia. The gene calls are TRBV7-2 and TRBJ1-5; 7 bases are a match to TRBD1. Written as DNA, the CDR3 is TGTGCCAGCAGCTTTAGGACAGGTAGCAATCAGCCCCAGCATTTT. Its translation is CASSFRTGSNQPQHF.